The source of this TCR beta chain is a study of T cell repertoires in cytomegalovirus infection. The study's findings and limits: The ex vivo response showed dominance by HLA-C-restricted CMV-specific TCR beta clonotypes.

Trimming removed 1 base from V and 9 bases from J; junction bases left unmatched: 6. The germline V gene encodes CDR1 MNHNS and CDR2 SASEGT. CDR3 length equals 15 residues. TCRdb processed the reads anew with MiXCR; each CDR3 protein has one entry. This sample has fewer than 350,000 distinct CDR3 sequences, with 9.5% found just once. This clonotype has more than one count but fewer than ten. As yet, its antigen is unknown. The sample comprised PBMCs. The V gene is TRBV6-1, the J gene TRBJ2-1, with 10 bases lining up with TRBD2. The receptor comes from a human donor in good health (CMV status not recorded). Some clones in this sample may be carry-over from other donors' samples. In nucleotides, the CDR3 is TGTGCCAGCAGTGAAGTGACTAGCGGGTTCGGTGAGCAGTTCTTC. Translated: CASSEVTSGFGEQFF.